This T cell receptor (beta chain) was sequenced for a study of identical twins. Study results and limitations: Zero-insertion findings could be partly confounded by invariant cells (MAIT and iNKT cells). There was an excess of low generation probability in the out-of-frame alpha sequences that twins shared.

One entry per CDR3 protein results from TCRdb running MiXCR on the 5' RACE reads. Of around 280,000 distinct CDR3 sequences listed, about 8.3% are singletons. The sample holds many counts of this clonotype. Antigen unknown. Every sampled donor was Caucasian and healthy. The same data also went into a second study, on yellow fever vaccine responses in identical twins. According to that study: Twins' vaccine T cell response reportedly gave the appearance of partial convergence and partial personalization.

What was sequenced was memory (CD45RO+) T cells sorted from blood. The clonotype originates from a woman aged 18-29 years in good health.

The CDR3 loop reads CASSVASSAREQYF. In nucleotides, the CDR3 is TGTGCCAGCAGCGTAGCAAGCTCCGCTCGGGAGCAGTACTTC. The J gene is TRBJ2-7, the V gene TRBV9; no firm D call. The CDR3 is 14 amino acids. The V end was cut by 0 bases, the J end by 7 bases, with 14 bases between. Germline CDR1 SGDLS, CDR2 YYNGEE.